This entry concerns a single T cell receptor (beta chain). Its antigen remains unidentified. The treatment denotes: approximately 9-day PBMC culture with coronavirus spike peptide pools or control peptides (ViraFEST assay). The CDR3 contains 14 residues. Trimming at V came to 6 bases and at J to 5 bases, leaving 7 bases not matched to a gene. CDR1 and CDR2 (germline): MNHNS, SASEGT. This specimen comes from a study of vaccination and CD4 T cells after COVID-19. An Oncomine TCR Beta short-read assay was used to sequence the DNA from cultured CD4+ T cells. TCRdb re-called the PCR reads through MiXCR, storing one row per CDR3 protein. The data show 14,000 to 15,000 distinct CDR3 sequences, approximately 53% seen once.

The origin of this receptor is a human donor who had recovered from COVID-19. The sequenced material came from CD4+ T cells from blood, cultured in vitro. V gene TRBV6-1 combines with J gene TRBJ2-5, with 9 nucleotides matching TRBD2. The CDR3 sequence: CASRSGLARETQYF. The DNA of the CDR3 is TGTGCCAGCAGGTCGGGACTAGCCCGGGAGACCCAGTACTTC.